Included here is one TCR beta chain sequence, with context. These data belong to a study of T cell changes during pregnancy in multiple sclerosis. Generated by immunoSEQ multiplex PCR, the TCRdb table keeps only in-frame clones and is missing some. Here the sample spans about 57,000 clones, 90% to 95% being singletons. Sequencing was performed on CD4+ T cells from peripheral blood mononuclear cells, taken in the second trimester of pregnancy. The sequence was collected from a female donor with multiple sclerosis, enrolled in a pregnancy study.

The CDR3 DNA sequence: TGTGCCAGCAGCTCCTTACAGATGTCGAACACTGAAGCTTTCTTT. It translates to CASSSLQMSNTEAFF. V is TRBV7-9 and J is TRBJ1-1, with unresolved D. Germline V gives CDR1 SEHNR, CDR2 FQNEAQ (reference sequence). V lost 4 bases to trimming and J lost 1 base, with 13 bases between them. There are 15 residues in the CDR3. Full variable domain (missing parts from reference TRBV7-9 and TRBJ1-1): DTGVSQNPRHKITKRGQNVTFRCDPISEHNRLYWYRQTLGQGPEFLTYFQNEAQLEKSRLLSDRFSAERPKGSFSTLEIQRTEQGDSAMYLCASSSLQMSNTEAFFGQGTRLTVV.